These 30 T cell receptor beta chains were sequenced from one sample in a study of T cells in Graves' hyperthyroidism and ophthalmopathy. Amplified regions were TCR beta CDR3 sequences from RNA transcripts. Primed by the HTBI set, a first-round RT-PCR was run on the TCR CDR3. TCRdb ran MiXCR on the multiplex PCR reads and lists one entry per CDR3 protein. The table has hundreds of thousands of distinct CDR3 sequences, just under 45% seen once. The sample comprised peripheral blood or thyroid tissue (not recorded which). These TCRs come from an adult man with Graves' disease, either hyperthyroidism or ophthalmopathy (not recorded which).

This clonotype was recorded a few times. V usage is TRBV2 and J usage is TRBJ2-5, with a weak D call TRBD1 (6 bases). The CDR3 spans 14 residues. Trimming took 3 bases from V and 5 from J, leaving 13 bases between them. Germline CDR1 reads SNHLY; CDR2 reads FYNNEI. The CDR3 spells CASSDTGTGETQYF. In nucleotides, the CDR3 is TGTGCCAGCAGTGATACAGGGACGGGGGAGACCCAGTACTTC.

Ten or more counts support this clonotype. The rearrangement uses TRBV24-1 and TRBJ2-5; TRBD1 might be the D (5 bases). The CDR3 runs 13 residues. From germline, CDR1 is KGHDR and CDR2 SFDVKD. V was trimmed by 3 bases and J by 5 bases, leaving 9 bases between them. The CDR3 sequence is CATSDPQAETQYF. The CDR3, as DNA: TGTGCCACCAGTGATCCACAGGCGGAGACCCAGTACTTC.

This clonotype was counted a single time. The chain recombines TRBV6-1 with TRBJ2-5; 7 bases map to TRBD1. With 8 bases clipped from V and 5 bases from J, the junction kept 14 bases outside the gene matches. CDR1 and CDR2 (germline): MNHNS, SASEGT. The CDR3 extends over 15 amino acids. CDR3 amino acids: CASSPPNGTAETQYF. CDR3 sequence (DNA): TGTGCCAGCTCACCACCCAACGGGACAGCCGAGACCCAGTACTTC.

This clonotype was seen only once. This chain uses TRBV11-1 with TRBJ2-2, with 10 nucleotides matching TRBD1. This CDR3 region has 17 residues. The germline gives CDR1 SGHAT, CDR2 FQDESV (reference sequence). Trimming removed 4 bases from V and 2 bases from J; junction bases left unmatched: 7. The CDR3 DNA reads as TGTGCCAGCAGCTCGACCGGGACAGGGGCTAACACCGGGGAGCTGTTTTTT. Amino acid sequence: CASSSTGTGANTGELFF.

This chain joins TRBV20-1 and TRBJ1-2; D unclear. This CDR3 comprises 13 residues. The ends were cut back, 2 bases at V and 3 bases at J, with 10 bases in the middle. In germline, CDR1 is DFQATT, CDR2 SNEGSKA (reference sequence). In DNA form, the CDR3 reads TGCAGTGCTAGACCTACGGAAGACTATGGCTACACCTTC. The encoded protein is CSARPTEDYGYTF.

This clonotype was detected ten times or more. The gene calls are TRBV25-1 and TRBJ1-3; D is uncertain. The V and J ends lost 2 bases and 4 bases respectively, with 9 bases between them. This CDR3 has 14 residues. Germline V gene sequence: CDR1 MGHDK, CDR2 SYGVNS. This CDR3 reads CASSEPGYGNTIYF. CDR3 coding DNA: TGTGCCAGCAGTGAACCGGGCTACGGAAACACCATATATTTT.

The chain combines TRBV10-3 with TRBJ1-5; 8 bases fit TRBD1. The V gene end was trimmed by 6 bases and the J gene end by 6 bases; junction bases not matched to a gene: 4. The CDR3 consists of 13 residues. Per the germline V gene, CDR1 is ENHRY and CDR2 is SYGVKD. This CDR3 is CAIRAGGGQPQHF. As DNA, the CDR3 is TGTGCCATCAGAGCAGGGGGCGGTCAGCCCCAGCATTTT.

This clonotype was counted at least ten times. The rearrangement joins TRBV10-3 to TRBJ1-1, with 7 positions matching TRBD1. Trimming at V came to 5 bases and at J to 5 bases, leaving 8 bases not matched to a gene. CDR3 length equals 14 residues. Germline V lookup: CDR1 ENHRY, CDR2 SYGVKD. Here the CDR3 reads CAISLTGIDTEAFF. In nucleotides, the CDR3 is TGTGCCATCAGTTTGACAGGGATCGATACTGAAGCTTTCTTT.

As regards this clonotype: Relative to the germline gene, one junction end is altered; a read error may explain this. This chain joins TRBV7-9 and TRBJ2-2; D is unclear. There are 15 residues in the CDR3. Germline values: CDR1 SEHNR, CDR2 FQNEAQ (reference sequence). The CDR3 coding sequence is TGTGCCAGCACCCCCATGGGCGTGAACGCCGGGGAGCTGTTTTTT. This translates into CASTPMGVNAGELFF.

This clonotype was seen a single time. This rearrangement joins TRBV29-1 to TRBJ1-4, with TRBD1 matching over 9 bases. The CDR3 consists of 13 residues. Germline V lookup: CDR1 SQVTM, CDR2 ANQGSEA. The trim removed 7 bases at V and 6 bases at J, leaving 6 bases unmatched. This CDR3 is CSATGGLYEKLFF. CDR3 DNA sequence: TGCAGCGCCACAGGGGGCCTTTATGAAAAACTGTTTTTT.

This clonotype was seen many times. V and J are TRBV29-1 and TRBJ1-2; 8 nucleotides match TRBD1. The CDR3 extends over 13 amino acids. Looked up from germline, CDR1 is SQVTM and CDR2 is ANQGSEA. J was trimmed by 4 bases and V by 1 base; bases with no gene match: 2. The CDR3 here is CSVEGGQAYGYTF. DNA of the CDR3: TGCAGCGTTGAAGGGGGACAGGCCTATGGCTACACCTTC.

The V and J genes are TRBV7-2 and TRBJ1-1; D may be TRBD1 (6 bases). V shed 4 bases and J shed 11 bases, with 11 bases lying between them. This CDR3 is built from 11 residues. CDR1 and CDR2 from the germline V gene are SGHTA and FQGNSA. CDR3 in amino acids: CASSSRGVAFF. CDR3 nucleotides: TGTGCCAGCAGCTCCAGGGGCGTGGCTTTCTTT.

V and J are TRBV20-1 and TRBJ1-5; a weak D match, TRBD1 (5 bases). CDR1 and CDR2 (germline): DFQATT, SNEGSKA (reference sequence). The CDR3 spans 14 residues. The germline V and J ends were trimmed by 4 bases and 6 bases, with 16 bases remaining between them. The CDR3 region has the DNA TGCAGTGCTAAGATGGGCGCGGGGACTCAGCCCCAGCATTTT. Its protein product is CSAKMGAGTQPQHF.

This clonotype was seen a handful of times. The J gene is TRBJ2-2, the V gene TRBV10-3; tentatively, D is TRBD1 (6 bases). V lost 6 bases to trimming and J lost 5 bases, with 10 bases between them. Germline V gene sequence: CDR1 ENHRY, CDR2 SYGVKD. The CDR3 runs 13 residues. Here the CDR3 reads CAIRDQGTGELFF. The CDR3 DNA reads as TGTGCCATCAGGGACCAGGGGACCGGGGAGCTGTTTTTT.

This clonotype has more than one count but fewer than ten. V and J are TRBV24-1 and TRBJ1-6, with TRBD1 as a possible D gene (5 bases). V lost 2 bases and J 10 bases, leaving 8 bases between the germline ends. This CDR3 is 13 amino acids long. Germline CDR1 is KGHDR and CDR2 is SFDVKD. CDR3 loop: CATSDSTGSPLHF. The CDR3 bases are TGTGCCACCAGTGATTCCACAGGATCACCCCTCCACTTT.

The J gene is TRBJ1-1, the V gene TRBV7-2, with D unclear. CDR1 and CDR2 (germline): SGHTA, FQGNSA. The ends were cut back, 1 base at V and 6 bases at J, with 12 bases in the middle. The CDR3 runs to 14 residues. The CDR3 loop is CASSLVPGVSEAFF. For the CDR3, the DNA is TGTGCCAGCAGCTTAGTACCTGGAGTTTCTGAAGCTTTCTTT.

The V gene is TRBV12-3 or TRBV12-4, the J gene TRBJ2-2, with D unclear. V lost 6 bases to trimming and J lost 8 bases, with 13 bases between them. This CDR3 spans 13 amino acids. The CDR3: CASSLKAGGELFF. CDR3 coding DNA: TGTGCCAGCAGCCTAAAGGCTGGTGGGGAGCTGTTTTTT.

This clonotype was counted ten times or more. The chain is built from TRBV29-1 and TRBJ1-1; maybe TRBD1 (5 bases). From germline, CDR1 is SQVTM and CDR2 ANQGSEA. Trimming removed 4 bases from V and 8 bases from J, with 11 bases in between. This CDR3 comprises 11 residues. CDR3 bases: TGCAGCGTTGGTCGGGGCAAAGAAGCTTTCTTT. Translation: CSVGRGKEAFF.

The V gene is TRBV20-1, the J gene TRBJ2-7, with a possible D match to TRBD1 (5 bases). The V gene's germline CDR1 is DFQATT and CDR2 SNEGSKA (reference sequence). The CDR3 spans 14 residues. Trimming removed 1 base from V and 2 bases from J, with 12 bases in between. CDR3 residues: CSARVPTATYEQYF. The CDR3 region has the DNA TGCAGTGCTAGAGTCCCGACAGCTACCTACGAGCAGTACTTC.

This clonotype showed up just a few times. The chain links TRBV9 to TRBJ2-2, with 10 bases fitting TRBD2. This CDR3 has 16 residues. With V trimmed by 0 bases and J by 4 bases, 3 bases remained unmatched. Germline-derived CDR1 and CDR2 are SGDLS and YYNGEE. CDR3 coding DNA: TGTGCCAGCAGCGTAGGAGCGGGGGGGGCCACCGGGGAGCTGTTTTTT. It specifies CASSVGAGGATGELFF.

This clonotype has a handful of counts. This chain links TRBV2 with TRBJ2-7, with 9 positions matching TRBD1. The CDR3 is 13 residues long. Germline lookup yields CDR1 SNHLY and CDR2 FYNNEI. V shed 10 bases and J 6 bases; nucleotides not matched to a gene: 10. In nucleotides, the CDR3 is TGTGCCACCAGGGGACAGGGTCAAGGCGAGCAGTACTTC. Its translation is CATRGQGQGEQYF.

The chain joins TRBV19 to TRBJ2-7; TRBD2 agrees at 14 bases. CDR3 length: 13 amino acids. The V gene end was trimmed by 8 bases and the J gene end by 6 bases; junction bases not matched to a gene: 3. CDR1 and CDR2 (germline): LNHDA, SQIVND (reference sequence). The CDR3 DNA reads TGTGCCAGTGGGACTAGCGGGAGCCCCGAGCAGTACTTC. Translation: CASGTSGSPEQYF. Looking up the rest from reference TRBV19 and TRBJ2-7 gives the full variable domain: DGGITQSPKYLFRKEGQNVTLSCEQNLNHDAMYWYRQDPGQGLRLIYYSQIVNDFQKGDIAEGYSVSREKKESFPLTVTSAQKNPTAFYLCASGTSGSPEQYFGPGTRLTVT.

The sample holds a few counts of this clonotype. J is TRBJ2-7 and V is TRBV20-1, with 12 bases identical to TRBD2. The CDR3 runs to 16 residues. Germline CDR1 reads DFQATT; CDR2 reads SNEGSKA (reference sequence). V dropped 3 bases and J dropped 5; count of bases not matched to a gene: 11. The CDR3 region has the DNA TGCAGTGCTAGGAAACCGACTAGCGGGAGAGTCAACGAGCAGTACTTC. This sequence encodes CSARKPTSGRVNEQYF.

The CDR3 is CSARDLVGGGFDEQYF. The DNA of the CDR3 is TGCAGTGCTAGAGACCTTGTCGGCGGGGGGTTCGACGAGCAGTACTTC. The V gene is TRBV20-1, the J gene TRBJ2-7, with 8 bases fitting TRBD2. V lost 0 bases and J lost 5; bases outside the gene matches: 12. The CDR3 sequence is 16 residues long. CDR1 and CDR2 (germline): DFQATT, SNEGSKA (reference sequence).

About this clonotype itself: At one end, the junction sequence differs from germline, possibly due to a read error. The chain has TRBV9 and TRBJ1-2; 7 nucleotides agree with TRBD1. The CDR3 loop spans 12 amino acids. Germline CDR1 and CDR2: SGDLS and YYNGEE. CDR3 residues: CASRDSVYGYTF. The CDR3 DNA reads as TGCGCCAGCCGGGACAGCGTCTATGGCTACACCTTC.

V and J are TRBV19 and TRBJ1-1; TRBD1 aligns across 9 bases. The CDR3 sequence is 15 residues long. V lost 6 bases, J lost 3 bases, and 8 bases stayed unmatched. Germline loops: CDR1 LNHDA, CDR2 SQIVND (reference sequence). This CDR3 is CASRSDRGLDTEAFF. DNA for the CDR3: TGTGCCAGTAGATCGGACAGGGGTTTGGACACTGAAGCTTTCTTT. Based on the CDR3 plus reference TRBV19 and TRBJ1-1, the full variable domain is DGGITQSPKYLFRKEGQNVTLSCEQNLNHDAMYWYRQDPGQGLRLIYYSQIVNDFQKGDIAEGYSVSREKKESFPLTVTSAQKNPTAFYLCASRSDRGLDTEAFFGQGTRLTVV.

The J gene is TRBJ2-7, the V gene TRBV7-8, with 10 positions matching TRBD2. The germline V gene has CDR1 SGHVS and CDR2 FQNEAQ. The CDR3 sequence is 14 residues long. Trimming took 4 bases from V and 3 from J; bases not matched to a gene: 3. This chain's CDR3 is CASSSSGGVYEQYF. The CDR3 nucleotides are TGTGCCAGCAGCTCTAGCGGGGGCGTCTACGAGCAGTACTTC.

Concerning this clonotype itself: A much larger clone is a single base away; this may be a read error. V usage is TRBV29-1 and J usage is TRBJ2-5; 7 bases agree with TRBD1. The CDR3 contains 13 residues. The trim removed 4 bases at V and 5 bases at J, leaving 7 bases unmatched. Germline V gene data show CDR1 as SQVTM and CDR2 as ANQGSEA. As DNA, the CDR3 is TGCAGCGTTGGGGGCAGGGGGTGGGAGACCCAGTACTTC. Encoded protein: CSVGGRGWETQYF.

This clonotype was observed at least ten times. The CDR3 spells CASSYRQSNTEAFF. The CDR3 region has the DNA TGTGCCAGCAGTTACAGGCAGTCGAACACTGAAGCTTTCTTT. This chain uses TRBV6-5 with TRBJ1-1; D ambiguous. Germline values: CDR1 MNHEY, CDR2 SVGAGI. The CDR3 is 14 residues long. The ends were cut back, 2 bases at V and 1 base at J, with 8 bases in the middle.

The chain recombines TRBV2 with TRBJ2-7; D unresolved. Germline-derived CDR1 and CDR2 are SNHLY and FYNNEI. Trimming pared 2 bases from V and 4 bases from J, leaving 9 bases between. The CDR3 has 13 amino acids. CDR3 nucleotides: TGTGCCAGCAGTGAACGGCCAGAATACGAGCAGTACTTC. Its translation is CASSERPEYEQYF.